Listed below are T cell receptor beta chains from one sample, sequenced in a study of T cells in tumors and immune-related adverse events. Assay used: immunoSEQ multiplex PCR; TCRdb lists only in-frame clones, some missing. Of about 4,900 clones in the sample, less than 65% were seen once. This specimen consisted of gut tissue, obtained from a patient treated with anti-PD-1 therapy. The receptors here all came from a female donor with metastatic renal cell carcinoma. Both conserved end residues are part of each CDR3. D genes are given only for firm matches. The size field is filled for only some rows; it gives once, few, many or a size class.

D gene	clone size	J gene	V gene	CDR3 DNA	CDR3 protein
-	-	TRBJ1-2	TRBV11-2	TGTGCCAGCAGCTTAGGGGCGGGGAATCGAAACTATGGCTACACCTTC	CASSLGAGNRNYGYTF
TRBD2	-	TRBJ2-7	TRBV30	TGTGCCTGGGACGGTAGCGGGAGCCGAGAGCAGTACTTC	CAWDGSGSREQYF
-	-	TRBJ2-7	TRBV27	TGTGCCAGCAGAGGCCAAAACACCTACGAGCAGTACTTC	CASRGQNTYEQYF
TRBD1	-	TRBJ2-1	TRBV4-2	TGTGCCAGCAGCCAAGATGTTAGGGCGGGACAGGGAAGGAATGAGCAGTTCTTC	CASSQDVRAGQGRNEQFF
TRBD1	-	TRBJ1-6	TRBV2	TGTGCCAGCAGTGGGGACAGTAATTCACCCCTCCACTTT	CASSGDSNSPLHF
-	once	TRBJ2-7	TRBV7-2	TGTGCCAGCAGCTTAGTGACTAGCTCCTACGAGCAGTACTTC	CASSLVTSSYEQYF
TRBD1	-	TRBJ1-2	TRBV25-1	TGTGCCAGCAGTGACAGGGGGCCCCTTGGCTACACCTTC	CASSDRGPLGYTF
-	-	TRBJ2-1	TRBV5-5	TGTGCCAGCAGCTTGGGGCCCGCGGATGAGCAGTTCTTC	CASSLGPADEQFF
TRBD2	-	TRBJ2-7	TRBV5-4	TGCGCCAGCAGCCAGGGAAACGGACTAGCGGGAGCCGAGCAGTACTTC	CASSQGNGLAGAEQYF
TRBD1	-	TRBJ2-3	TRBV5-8	TGTGCCAGCAGCCTCGGGACAGGCACAGATACGCAGTATTTT	CASSLGTGTDTQYF
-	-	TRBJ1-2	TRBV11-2	TGTGCCAGCAGCCCCTCAGAGGGCGATCTTAACTATGGCTACACCTTC	CASSPSEGDLNYGYTF
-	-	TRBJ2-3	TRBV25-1	TGTGCCAGCAGTGAGTCCTCAGATACGCAGTATTTT	CASSESSDTQYF
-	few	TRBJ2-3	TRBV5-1	TGCGCCAGCAGCCACGGGCGGCGGCTCGAAGTGAATACGCAGTATTTT	CASSHGRRLEVNTQYF
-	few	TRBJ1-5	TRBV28	TGTGCCAGCAGGAGGGACGCCCATAGGCATTTT	CASRRDAHRHF
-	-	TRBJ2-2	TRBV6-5	TGTGCCAGCAGTTCTTTATCAGGGATCACCGGGGAGCTGTTTTTT	CASSSLSGITGELFF
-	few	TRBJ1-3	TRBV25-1	TGTGCCAGCAGTGTGAACTCTGGAAACACCATATATTTT	CASSVNSGNTIYF
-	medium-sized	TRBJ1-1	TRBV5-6	TGTGCCAGCAGCTTCAATATCGTCGGCGGAGCGGCTTTCTTT	CASSFNIVGGAAFF
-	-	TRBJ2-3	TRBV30	TGTGCCTGGAATGGGGATGTTGGCACAGATACGCAGTATTTT	CAWNGDVGTDTQYF
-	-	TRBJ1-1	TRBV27	TGTGCCAGCAGTTCGAACAGGGTCGCGAACACTGAAGCTTTCTTT	CASSSNRVANTEAFF
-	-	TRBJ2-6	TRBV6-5	TGTGCCAGCAAACCTCATGCTGGGGCCAACGTCCTGACTTTC	CASKPHAGANVLTF
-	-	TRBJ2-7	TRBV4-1	TGCGCCAGCAGCCAAGATCTATTACGGGGCAACGAGCAGTACTTC	CASSQDLLRGNEQYF
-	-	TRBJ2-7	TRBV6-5	TGTGCCAGCACCCGCGACGAGCAGTACTTC	CASTRDEQYF
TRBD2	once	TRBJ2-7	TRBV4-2	TGTGCCAGCAGCCCGGGACTAGCGGGGTCTTACGAGCAGTACTTC	CASSPGLAGSYEQYF
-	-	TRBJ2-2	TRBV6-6	TGTGCCAGCAGTCCCAGACACCTAAGGAGCACCGGGGAGCTGTTTTTT	CASSPRHLRSTGELFF
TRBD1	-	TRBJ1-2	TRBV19	TGTGCCAGTCTTGGACAGGGCGCCTATGGCTACACCTTC	CASLGQGAYGYTF
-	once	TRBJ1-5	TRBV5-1	TGCGCCAGCAGCTTGGCGGGACAAAATCAGCCCCAGCATTTT	CASSLAGQNQPQHF
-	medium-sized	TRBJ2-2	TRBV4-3	TGCGCCAGCAGCCAAGAGTTCTCCAGTTACACCGGGGAGCTGTTTTTT	CASSQEFSSYTGELFF
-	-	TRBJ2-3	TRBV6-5	TGTGCCAGCAGCCTACAGTCCTCTAGCACAGATACGCAGTATTTT	CASSLQSSSTDTQYF
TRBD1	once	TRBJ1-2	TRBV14	TGTGCCAGCAGCAAAATCGGACAGGAGACCTATGGCTACACCTTC	CASSKIGQETYGYTF
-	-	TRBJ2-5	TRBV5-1	TGCGCCAGCAGTGTCGATTCTAGCTGGGAGACCCAGTACTTC	CASSVDSSWETQYF
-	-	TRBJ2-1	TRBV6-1	TGTGCCAGCAAGGGATTTTACAATGAGCAGTTCTTC	CASKGFYNEQFF
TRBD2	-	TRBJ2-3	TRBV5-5	TGTGCCAGCAGCTTGGGGCCAGTCGGGACTAGCGGTTCTTATACGCAGTATTTT	CASSLGPVGTSGSYTQYF
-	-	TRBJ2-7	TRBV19	TGTGCCAGTAGTATGGCGGACAGAGGTTACGAGCAGTACTTC	CASSMADRGYEQYF
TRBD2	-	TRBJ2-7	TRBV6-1	TGTGCCAGCAGTGAGGGGAGCGGGAGGGCCGAGCAGTACTTC	CASSEGSGRAEQYF
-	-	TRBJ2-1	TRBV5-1	TGCGCCAGCAGCTTGTTTACGGGGGGCGGGAATGAGCAGTTCTTC	CASSLFTGGGNEQFF
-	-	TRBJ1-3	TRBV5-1	TGCGCCAGCAGCTTCGAAGGCAGGGGCTCTGGAAACACCATATATTTT	CASSFEGRGSGNTIYF
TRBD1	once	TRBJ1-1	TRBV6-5	TGTGCCAGCAGGGCCAACAGGGGGGACACTGAAGCTTTCTTT	CASRANRGDTEAFF
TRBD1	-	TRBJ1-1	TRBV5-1	TGCGCCAGCAGTACCGGGACAGGGTTGAATGAAGCTTTCTTT	CASSTGTGLNEAFF
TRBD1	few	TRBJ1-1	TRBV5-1	TGCGCCAGCAGCCAGCGTTGGGACAGGGGTTCATCTGAAGCTTTCTTT	CASSQRWDRGSSEAFF